These 18 T cell receptor beta chains came from one sample sequenced in a study of cytomegalovirus exposure and HLA in healthy donors. The primer mix had 60 Vbeta and 13 Jbeta primers. Libraries were prepared by immunoSEQ multiplex PCR; TCRdb keeps only in-frame clonotypes and omits some of them. This table holds 150,000 to 200,000 clones, roughly 80% found once. Source material: PBMCs. All receptors come from a male donor in good health and CMV-seronegative.

The chain carries TRBV30 and TRBJ2-7, with D uncertain. This CDR3 is 13 amino acids long. Trimming removed 0 bases at V and 6 bases at J, with 12 bases between. Germline CDR1 is GTSNPN and CDR2 is SVGIG (reference sequence). The DNA for the CDR3 is TGTGCCTGGAGTGTTCTATCCTCGGGCGAGCAGTACTTC. Translating gives CAWSVLSSGEQYF.

A remark on this clone: Other DNA sequences in the same sample also yield this CDR3. V and J are TRBV7-3 and TRBJ2-1, with D possibly matching TRBD1 (6 bases). CDR1 and CDR2 (germline): SGHTA, FQGTGA. V shed 5 bases and J shed 2 bases, with 19 bases lying between them. The CDR3 totals 17 residues. CDR3 nucleotide sequence: TGTGCCAGCAGCCAGGGGTCCCAGGGATTAGCCTACAATGAGCAGTTCTTC. Translation gives CASSQGSQGLAYNEQFF.

The chain combines TRBV5-1 with TRBJ2-5, with 8 bases lining up with TRBD1. With V trimmed by 4 bases and J by 3 bases, 5 bases remained unmatched. The CDR3 extends over 14 amino acids. CDR1 SGHRS and CDR2 YFSETQ come from the germline V gene. CDR3 sequence reads: CASSGQGAEETQYF. The CDR3 DNA reads as TGCGCCAGCAGCGGCCAGGGGGCGGAAGAGACCCAGTACTTC.

The J gene is TRBJ2-7, the V gene TRBV7-8; 7 positions match TRBD2. Per germline, CDR1 SGHVS and CDR2 FQNEAQ. This CDR3 has 18 residues. Trimming at V came to 1 base and at J to 5 bases, leaving 17 bases not matched to a gene. The CDR3 DNA sequence: TGTGCCAGCAGCTTAGATGGGGAGGGGTACACGTACCGCCACGAGCAGTACTTC. Its protein is CASSLDGEGYTYRHEQYF.

This clone has a single count. Here the CDR3 DNA reads TGTGCCAGCAGCTCGTTGCCTAGCGGAAGCTCCTACGAGCAGTACTTC. It encodes CASSSLPSGSSYEQYF. The chain uses TRBV7-3 and TRBJ2-7; 7 positions agree with TRBD2. V lost 4 bases, J lost 0 bases, and 9 bases stayed unmatched. Germline CDR1 reads SGHTA; CDR2 reads FQGTGA. The CDR3 has 16 residues. Drawing the rest from reference TRBV7-3 and TRBJ2-7, the complete variable domain is GAGVSQTPSNKVTEKGKYVELRCDPISGHTALYWYRQSLGQGPEFLIYFQGTGAADDSGLPNDRFFAVRPEGSVSTLKIQRTERGDSAVYLCASSSLPSGSSYEQYFGPGTRLTVT.

As for this clone: The sample holds other DNA sequences that translate to the same CDR3. This rearrangement joins TRBV27 to TRBJ2-7; D unclear. Germline V gene lookup returns CDR1 MNHEY and CDR2 SMNVEV (reference sequence). The CDR3 has 13 amino acids. V was shortened by 2 bases and J by 0 bases, with 5 bases between the two germline ends. This chain's CDR3 is CASSLGASYEQYF. CDR3 nucleotides: TGTGCCAGCAGTTTAGGAGCCTCCTACGAGCAGTACTTC.

The chain combines TRBV6-5 with TRBJ2-2; maybe TRBD2 (6 bases). Trimming left V 6 bases short and J 5 bases short, with 10 bases between. Germline CDR1 reads MNHEY; CDR2 reads SVGAGI. CDR3 length: 13 residues. In DNA form, the CDR3 reads TGTGCCAGCAGCCCTCGGGAGACCGGGGAGCTGTTTTTT. Its translation is CASSPRETGELFF.

This sequence joins TRBV9 and TRBJ1-6; D gene uncertain. Trimming left V 0 bases short and J 6 bases short, with 10 bases between. Germline V gene lookup returns CDR1 SGDLS and CDR2 YYNGEE. The CDR3 loop spans 15 amino acids. CDR3 residues: CASSVGGPANSPLHF. CDR3 in DNA: TGTGCCAGCAGCGTAGGCGGCCCGGCTAATTCACCCCTCCACTTT.

The rearrangement joins TRBV15 to TRBJ2-1; the match to TRBD2 covers 10 bases. V lost 0 bases to trimming and J lost 7 bases; unmatched junction nucleotides: 9. This CDR3 comprises 17 residues. The V gene's germline CDR1 is LNHNV and CDR2 YYDKDF (reference sequence). The CDR3 sequence: CATSRDRSGRAGNEQFF. For the CDR3, the DNA is TGTGCCACCAGCAGAGACAGGAGCGGGAGGGCCGGAAATGAGCAGTTCTTC.

This clone was seen a few times. The chain combines TRBV29-1 with TRBJ2-2, with D unresolved. The germline V gene encodes CDR1 SQVTM and CDR2 ANQGSEA. V was pared by 6 bases and J by 1 base, with 9 bases between. The length of the CDR3 is 13 residues. CDR3 DNA: TGCAGCGTAGATGACTTGAACACCGGGGAGCTGTTTTTT. Protein product: CSVDDLNTGELFF.

This chain connects TRBV15 to TRBJ2-7; D possibly corresponds to TRBD2 (7 bases). V gave up 5 bases and J gave up 2 bases, with 16 bases separating them. Germline V lookup: CDR1 LNHNV, CDR2 YYDKDF (reference sequence). The CDR3 is made up of 15 amino acids. The CDR3 loop is CATSHLGAGAYEQYF. CDR3 bases: TGTGCCACCAGCCATCTGGGGGCGGGAGCCTACGAGCAGTACTTC.

The chain is built from TRBV30 and TRBJ1-4; TRBD1 matches at 7 bases. V shed 1 base, J shed 11 bases, and the junction held 19 bases outside the gene matches. This CDR3 is 17 amino acids long. CDR1 and CDR2 (germline): GTSNPN, SVGIG (reference sequence). The CDR3 coding sequence is TGTGCCTGGAGTGCTCTCCCCGGTGACAGGGAAAGGGCCAAACTGTTTTTT. The encoded protein is CAWSALPGDRERAKLFF.

This chain uses TRBV4-1 with TRBJ2-7; 10 bases fit TRBD2. The CDR3 contains 16 residues. Germline V gene sequence: CDR1 MGHRA, CDR2 YSYEKL. V gave up 0 bases and J gave up 3 bases; unmatched junction bases: 5. CDR3 bases: TGCGCCAGCAGCCAAGATCTAGCGGGGGCCCTCTACGAGCAGTACTTC. Translating gives CASSQDLAGALYEQYF.

The rearrangement uses TRBV13 and TRBJ2-7, with 10 bases matching TRBD1. Germline loops: CDR1 PRHDT, CDR2 FYEKMQ (reference sequence). The CDR3 length is 17 residues. V was pared by 5 bases and J by 0 bases, with 10 bases of the junction left unmatched. This CDR3 reads CASSPTYGQGGSYEQYF. CDR3 DNA sequence: TGTGCCAGCAGCCCTACTTACGGACAGGGGGGCTCCTACGAGCAGTACTTC.

This clone was counted only a few times. The genes are TRBV27 and TRBJ2-5, with 10 positions matching TRBD2. Germline V gene sequence: CDR1 MNHEY, CDR2 SMNVEV (reference sequence). V lost 5 bases, J lost 7 bases, and 13 bases stayed unmatched. This CDR3 region has 16 residues. CDR3 sequence (DNA): TGTGCCAGCAGTCCCCGAGCGGGGGGGGCTTCGTGGACCCAGTACTTC. It codes for CASSPRAGGASWTQYF.

The V call is TRBV13, the J call TRBJ2-3; D possibly corresponds to TRBD1 (6 bases). Trimming took off 6 bases at V and 4 bases at J, with 14 bases between the two ends. From germline, CDR1 is PRHDT and CDR2 FYEKMQ (reference sequence). The CDR3 is 14 amino acids. The CDR3 spells CASRYSQGPDTQYF. The CDR3 DNA reads as TGTGCCAGCAGGTATTCACAGGGACCAGATACGCAGTATTTT.

This clone was counted once. The chain combines TRBV12-5 with TRBJ2-5; 13 nucleotides line up with TRBD2. CDR3 length equals 16 residues. V lost 3 bases, J lost 3 bases, and 4 bases stayed unmatched. CDR1 is LGHNT, CDR2 FRNRAP, per germline. The CDR3 is CASGFLGLAGEETQYF. The CDR3 region has the DNA TGTGCTAGTGGTTTCCTCGGACTAGCGGGAGAAGAGACCCAGTACTTC.

The chain joins TRBV27 to TRBJ1-2, with D possibly being TRBD1 (5 bases). Trimming left V 0 bases short and J 4 bases short, with 12 bases between. The CDR3 runs to 15 residues. Germline CDR1 and CDR2: MNHEY and SMNVEV (reference sequence). The CDR3 DNA is TGTGCCAGCAGTTTATCTCCGGGGGAAACCTATGGCTACACCTTC. Protein sequence: CASSLSPGETYGYTF.